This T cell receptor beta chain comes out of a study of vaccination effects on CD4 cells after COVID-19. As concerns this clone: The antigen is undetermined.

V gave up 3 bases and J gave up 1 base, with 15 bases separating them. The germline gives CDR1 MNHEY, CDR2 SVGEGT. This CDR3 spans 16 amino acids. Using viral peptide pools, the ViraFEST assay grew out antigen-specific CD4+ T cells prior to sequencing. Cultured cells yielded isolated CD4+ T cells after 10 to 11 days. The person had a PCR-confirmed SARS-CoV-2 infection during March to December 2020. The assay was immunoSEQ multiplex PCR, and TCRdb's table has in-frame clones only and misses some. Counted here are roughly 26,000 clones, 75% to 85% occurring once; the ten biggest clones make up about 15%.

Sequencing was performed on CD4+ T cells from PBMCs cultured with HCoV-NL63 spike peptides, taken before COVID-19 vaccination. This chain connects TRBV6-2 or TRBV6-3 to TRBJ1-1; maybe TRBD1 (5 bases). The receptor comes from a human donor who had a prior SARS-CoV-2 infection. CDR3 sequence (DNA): TGTGCCAGCAGTTATTACCCAGGGCGGGAGAACACTGAAGCTTTCTTT. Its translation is CASSYYPGRENTEAFF.